This is a list of T cell receptor beta chains from one sample in a study of beta chain features in type 1 diabetes. Here immunoSEQ multiplex PCR was the method, and the copy in TCRdb shows in-frame clones only, minus some. Of under 300,000 clones detected, over 20% appear once; the ten largest clones hold around 0.029%. Sequenced sample: naive CD4+ T cells from blood. Source of these receptors: a woman aged 35 to 49 with type 1 diabetes. Both conserved end residues are part of each CDR3. The D gene is left open where the match is weak. Clone size is stated in some rows and not others, as once, few, many or a class when expanded.

>NA|TRBJ2-7|TRBV9|TRBD1
CASSVQFPGQGFGYEQYF
TGTGCCAGCAGCGTACAGTTTCCGGGACAGGGATTTGGCTACGAGCAGTACTTC
>few|TRBJ2-5|TRBV30|NA
CAWSQGVERETQYF
TGTGCCTGGAGTCAAGGAGTTGAGCGGGAGACCCAGTACTTC
>NA|TRBJ1-2|TRBV29-1|TRBD1
CSDRQGAAGYTF
TGCAGCGACCGACAGGGGGCGGCTGGCTACACCTTC
>NA|TRBJ1-1|TRBV5-1|NA
CASSARTVDTEAFF
TGCGCCAGCAGCGCGCGGACAGTTGACACTGAAGCTTTCTTT
>NA|TRBJ2-7|TRBV6-5|TRBD1
CASSSTGGRYEQYF
TGTGCCAGCAGTTCGACAGGGGGTCGGTACGAGCAGTACTTC
>few|TRBJ2-7|TRBV5-4|NA
CASSGGTDFSYEQYF
TGTGCCAGCAGCGGCGGGACAGACTTCTCCTACGAGCAGTACTTC
>NA|TRBJ1-2|TRBV4-3|NA
CASSQERGLGYTF
TGCGCCAGCAGCCAAGAAAGAGGCCTCGGCTACACCTTC
>few|TRBJ2-1|TRBV2|TRBD2
CASSPGLAGLKEQFF
TGTGCCAGCAGCCCCGGACTAGCGGGATTAAAAGAGCAGTTCTTC
>NA|TRBJ2-1|TRBV6-6|NA
CASRTKTSNEQFF
TGTGCCAGCCGTACAAAGACAAGCAATGAGCAGTTCTTC
>NA|TRBJ2-5|TRBV27|TRBD2
CASSRLAGGRQETQYF
TGTGCCAGCAGCAGACTAGCGGGGGGCCGTCAAGAGACCCAGTACTTC